Below, one T cell receptor (beta chain) is given with its context. Its antigen is currently unknown. One end of the junction does not line up with germline, which may come from a read error. The sample is drawn from a study of cytomegalovirus exposure and HLA in healthy donors. Overall study results and limits: Immune exposure was documented only through CMV serostatus. TCR beta chains numbering some 160 were designated cytomegalovirus-associated. Among the CMV-associated chains, three were confirmed in vitro as specific for CMV antigens.

Germline V gene data show CDR1 as SEHNR and CDR2 as FQNEAQ (reference sequence). The length of the CDR3 is 14 residues. It was with 60 Vbeta and 13 Jbeta primers that the PCR ran. Generated by immunoSEQ multiplex PCR, the TCRdb table keeps only in-frame clones and is missing some. The sample holds over 150,000 clones, about four fifths seen once. The donors comprised healthy bone marrow donors. This sequence was found in a male donor in good health and CMV-seropositive. The chain is built from TRBV7-9 and TRBJ1-5; a weak D match, TRBD1 (6 bases). The sample comprised PBMCs. CDR3 in amino acids: CSSSVDSSNQPQHF. CDR3 in DNA: TGTTCCAGCAGCGTGGACAGTTCCAATCAGCCCCAGCATTTT.